The 20 T cell receptor beta chains below were found in one sample sequenced in a study of long-term antiretroviral therapy in people with HIV (dated 2022 in TCRdb). The immunoSEQ hsTCRB v3.0 assay was used at survey level resolution for TRB variable region sequencing. TCRdb's version of the immuneACCESS table is confined to in-frame rearrangements and falls short of the full clone set. An unresolved V gene accounts for under half of the shortfall where checked; the remainder is of unknown origin. This sample has about 24,000 clones in its table, and roughly 95% of those were observed once. Roughly 2.2% of the sample is in the top ten clones. The sequencing used unsorted PBMCs, collected about 4.7 years after starting antiretroviral therapy. The receptors come from a woman aged 45-65 years with HIV.

The chain couples TRBV19 to TRBJ2-3, with 8 bases identical to TRBD2. Germline CDR1 is LNHDA and CDR2 is SQIVND (reference sequence). The length of the CDR3 is 16 residues. V was clipped by 3 bases and J by 4 bases; unmatched bases: 9. The CDR3 region has the DNA TGTGCCAGTAGTATCGCGGGAGGACCTTTGGCAGATACGCAGTATTTT. Translating gives CASSIAGGPLADTQYF.

This clone showed up just once. The chain combines TRBV9 with TRBJ1-5; tentatively, D is TRBD1 (5 bases). Trimming removed 0 bases at V and 7 bases at J, with 14 bases between. The CDR3 consists of 15 residues. In germline, CDR1 is SGDLS, CDR2 YYNGEE. The CDR3 nucleotides read TGTGCCAGCAGCGTAGGTTTGGGGGGGGAACAGCCCCAGCATTTT. Translating gives CASSVGLGGEQPQHF.

The CDR3 DNA reads TGTGCCAGCAGTGCCCTAGGGACCTACGAGCAGTACTTC. Protein product: CASSALGTYEQYF. The chain is built from TRBV25-1 and TRBJ2-7, with D unclear. The CDR3 has 13 amino acids. Per the germline V gene, CDR1 is MGHDK and CDR2 is SYGVNS. Between the trimmed V and J ends, which lost 4 bases and 2 bases, there was a span of 9 bases.

The rearrangement uses TRBV15 and TRBJ2-1; 8 bases are shared with TRBD2. Germline-derived CDR1 and CDR2 are LNHNV and YYDKDF (reference sequence). The CDR3 has 15 amino acids. The junction had 4 bases not matched to a gene; V was cut back by 0 bases and J by 6 bases. The CDR3: CATSREGSGSNEQFF. The CDR3 region has the DNA TGTGCCACCAGCAGAGAGGGGAGCGGGAGCAATGAGCAGTTCTTC.

The CDR3 loop reads CASSQQSRGEETQYF. The CDR3 bases are TGCGCCAGCAGCCAGCAATCTAGGGGGGAAGAGACCCAGTACTTC. This chain connects TRBV4-1 to TRBJ2-5; the D gene could be TRBD1 or TRBD2 (6 bases each). Germline CDR1 MGHRA, CDR2 YSYEKL. This CDR3 comprises 15 residues. The V end lost 3 bases, the J end lost 3 bases, and 14 bases lay between the germline ends.

V and J are TRBV4-2 and TRBJ1-1, with D tentatively TRBD1 (5 bases). The CDR3 covers 15 residues. V was trimmed by 0 bases and J by 4 bases, leaving 12 bases between them. CDR1 and CDR2 (germline): LGHNA, YNFKEQ. The CDR3 DNA sequence: TGTGCCAGCAGCCAAGATCATGACAGATTCACTGAAGCTTTCTTT. This encodes CASSQDHDRFTEAFF.

CDR3 residues: CASSPSRGGWETQYF. In DNA, the CDR3 is TGTGCCAGCAGTCCGTCCCGGGGGGGCTGGGAGACCCAGTACTTC. The chain is built from TRBV7-3 and TRBJ2-5, with TRBD2 matching 8 bases. V dropped 6 bases and J dropped 5; count of bases not matched to a gene: 11. Germline V CDR1 and CDR2: SGHTA, FQGTGA. This CDR3 spans 15 amino acids.

CDR3 loop: CASSVRDRLSYEQYF. The CDR3 DNA reads TGTGCCAGCAGCGTCCGGGACAGGTTATCCTACGAGCAGTACTTC. The rearrangement uses TRBV2 and TRBJ2-7; 8 positions agree with TRBD1. The CDR3 runs to 15 residues. The germline CDR1 and CDR2 sequences are SNHLY and FYNNEI. Trimming cost V 6 bases and J 1 base; bases outside gene matches: 8. Full variable domain (rest looked up from reference TRBV2 and TRBJ2-7): EPEVTQTPSHQVTQMGQEVILRCVPISNHLYFYWYRQILGQKVEFLVSFYNNEISEKSEIFDDQFSVERPDGSNFTLKIRSTKLEDSAMYFCASSVRDRLSYEQYFGPGTRLTVT.

The CDR3 loop reads CAISEAGENEQFF. The CDR3, as DNA: TGTGCCATCAGTGAGGCGGGAGAAAATGAGCAGTTCTTC. This sequence joins TRBV10-3 and TRBJ2-1, with TRBD2 matching 7 bases. Germline loops: CDR1 ENHRY, CDR2 SYGVKD. This CDR3 comprises 13 residues. The V and J ends lost 2 bases and 7 bases, in that order; junction bases with no gene match: 2.

CDR3 sequence (DNA): TGTGCCAGCGCTCCTGCCATGAACGGGACAGTAGAAGAGACCCAGTACTTC. Its protein is CASAPAMNGTVEETQYF. The rearrangement uses TRBV12-1 and TRBJ2-5; TRBD1 reflects the table's D call only, with no check against the DNA. TRBV12-1 is flagged as a pseudogene. The CDR3 has 17 residues.

This chain connects TRBV7-2 to TRBJ1-1; D call uncertain. There are 11 residues in the CDR3. V dropped 8 bases and J dropped 5 bases, with 9 bases sitting between them. CDR1 and CDR2 from the germline V gene are SGHTA and FQGNSA. CDR3 protein: CASQDGTEAFF. In DNA, the CDR3 is TGTGCCAGCCAAGACGGAACTGAAGCTTTCTTT. Based on the CDR3 plus reference TRBV7-2 and TRBJ1-1, the full variable domain is GAGVSQSPSNKVTEKGKDVELRCDPISGHTALYWYRQSLGQGLEFLIYFQGNSAPDKSGLPSDRFSAERTGGSVSTLTIQRTQQEDSAVYLCASQDGTEAFFGQGTRLTVV.

The chain has TRBV5-4 and TRBJ1-2; D gene ambiguous. The length of the CDR3 is 15 residues. The V end was cut by 0 bases, the J end by 0 bases, with 9 bases between. The germline gives CDR1 SGHNT, CDR2 YYREEE (reference sequence). The CDR3 protein is CASSLAFQPNYGYTF. CDR3 nucleotide sequence: TGTGCCAGCAGCTTGGCCTTCCAGCCTAACTATGGCTACACCTTC.

This chain joins TRBV6-4 and TRBJ1-1; weak D call: TRBD1 (6 bases). The germline CDR1 and CDR2 sequences are MRHNA and SNTAGT. This CDR3 is 14 amino acids long. Trimming took 3 bases from V and 0 from J, leaving 8 bases between them. The CDR3 coding sequence is TGTGCCAGCAGTGAACAGGGTTTGAACACTGAAGCTTTCTTT. Amino acids: CASSEQGLNTEAFF.

This clone has a single count. The chain joins TRBV7-8 to TRBJ1-1; D ambiguous. The V end lost 1 base, the J end lost 1 base, and 4 bases lay between the germline ends. The CDR3 contains 13 residues. Germline V gene lookup returns CDR1 SGHVS and CDR2 FQNEAQ. The DNA for the CDR3 is TGTGCCAGCAGCTTAGTTACGAACACTGAAGCTTTCTTT. It codes for CASSLVTNTEAFF.

The chain joins TRBV30 to TRBJ2-3; D is perhaps TRBD2 (6 bases). CDR1 is GTSNPN, CDR2 SVGIG, per germline (reference sequence). V lost 5 bases and J lost 9, with 18 bases in between. The CDR3 runs to 13 residues. The CDR3 DNA reads as TGTGCCTGGGCCTCGCGAGGTCGGGGGACGCAGTATTTT. Its protein is CAWASRGRGTQYF.

This clone turned up a few times. The J gene is TRBJ2-5, the V gene TRBV12-5, with TRBD2 matching over 7 bases. This CDR3 contains 15 residues. Germline V lookup: CDR1 LGHNT, CDR2 FRNRAP. The trim removed 1 base at V and 4 bases at J, leaving 6 bases unmatched. The CDR3 loop reads CASGLGSGNRETQYF. CDR3 coding DNA: TGTGCTAGTGGTTTGGGAAGCGGGAATCGAGAGACCCAGTACTTC.

The chain recombines TRBV7-2 with TRBJ2-1; 15 bases are shared with TRBD2. The CDR3 consists of 17 residues. The V gene end was trimmed by 7 bases and the J gene end by 7 bases; junction bases not matched to a gene: 11. Germline V gene lookup returns CDR1 SGHTA and CDR2 FQGNSA. CDR3 DNA sequence: TGTGCCAGCATCCGGACTAGCGGGAGGGCGTGGTGGAATGAGCAGTTCTTC. It encodes CASIRTSGRAWWNEQFF. Using reference TRBV7-2 and TRBJ2-1 for the parts outside the CDR3, the full variable domain is GAGVSQSPSNKVTEKGKDVELRCDPISGHTALYWYRQSLGQGLEFLIYFQGNSAPDKSGLPSDRFSAERTGGSVSTLTIQRTQQEDSAVYLCASIRTSGRAWWNEQFFGPGTRLTVL.

The V gene is TRBV7-2, the J gene TRBJ2-6; D uncertain. Trimming removed 5 bases from V and 0 bases from J, with 8 bases in between. This CDR3 is 15 amino acids long. CDR1 is SGHTA and CDR2 is FQGNSA in the germline V gene. In DNA, the CDR3 is TGTGCCAGCAGCCCAGGTAACTCTGGGGCCAACGTCCTGACTTTC. Translating it yields CASSPGNSGANVLTF.

The chain joins TRBV5-1 to TRBJ2-3; 11 bases are a match to TRBD1. V gave up 0 bases and J gave up 6 bases; unmatched junction bases: 6. Germline lookup yields CDR1 SGHRS and CDR2 YFSETQ. This CDR3 has 16 amino acids. The DNA for the CDR3 is TGCGCCAGCAGCTTGGCCGGGACAGGGGGATACGATACGCAGTATTTT. This encodes CASSLAGTGGYDTQYF. Combining the CDR3 with reference TRBV5-1 and TRBJ2-3 gives the whole variable domain KAGVTQTPRYLIKTRGQQVTLSCSPISGHRSVSWYQQTPGQGLQFLFEYFSETQRNKGNFPGRFSGRQFSNSRSEMNVSTLELGDSALYLCASSLAGTGGYDTQYFGPGTRLTVL.

V usage is TRBV18 and J usage is TRBJ2-7, with D possibly matching TRBD2 (5 bases). Germline V lookup: CDR1 KGHSH, CDR2 LQKENI. V was trimmed by 2 bases and J by 0 bases, leaving 5 bases between them. The CDR3 covers 13 residues. The CDR3 sequence: CASSPGSSYEQYF. The CDR3 nucleotides read TGTGCCAGCTCACCAGGGAGCTCCTACGAGCAGTACTTC.